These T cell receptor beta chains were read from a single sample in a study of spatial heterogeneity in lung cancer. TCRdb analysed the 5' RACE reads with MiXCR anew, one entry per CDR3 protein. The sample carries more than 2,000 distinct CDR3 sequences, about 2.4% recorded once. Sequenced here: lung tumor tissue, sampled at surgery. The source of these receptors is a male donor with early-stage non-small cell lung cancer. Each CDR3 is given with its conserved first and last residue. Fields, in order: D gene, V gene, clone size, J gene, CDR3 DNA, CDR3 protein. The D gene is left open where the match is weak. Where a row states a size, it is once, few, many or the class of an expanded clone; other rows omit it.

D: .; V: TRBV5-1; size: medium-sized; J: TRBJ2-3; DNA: TGCGCCAGCAGCTTGGTAGAGGGAACAGATACGCAGTATTTT; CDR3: CASSLVEGTDTQYF
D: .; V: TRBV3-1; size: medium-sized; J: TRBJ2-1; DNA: TGTGCCAGCAGCCAAGATACGACGGTGGGTGAGCAGTTCTTC; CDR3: CASSQDTTVGEQFF
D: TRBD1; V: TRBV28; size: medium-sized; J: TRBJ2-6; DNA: TGTGCCAGCAGTTCAGGGACAGTGACCAACGTCCTGACTTTC; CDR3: CASSSGTVTNVLTF
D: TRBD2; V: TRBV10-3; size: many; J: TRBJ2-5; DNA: TGTGCCACCTCGGGACTAGCGGGAGGGGTACAAGAGACCCAGTACTTC; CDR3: CATSGLAGGVQETQYF
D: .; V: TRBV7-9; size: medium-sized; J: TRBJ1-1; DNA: TGTGCCAGCAGCCCTTGGGACACTGAAGCTTTCTTT; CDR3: CASSPWDTEAFF
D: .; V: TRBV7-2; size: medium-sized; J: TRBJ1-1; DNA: TGTGCCAGCAGCCAGATGAACACTGAAGCTTTCTTT; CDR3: CASSQMNTEAFF
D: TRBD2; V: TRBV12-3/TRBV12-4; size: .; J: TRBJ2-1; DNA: TGTGCCAGCAGTTTTCTAGCGGGAGGGAGGTACAATGAGCAGTTCTTC; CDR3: CASSFLAGGRYNEQFF
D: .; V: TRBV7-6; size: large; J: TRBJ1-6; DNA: TGTGCCAGCAGCTTAGCGGGCGGCAGGTCCTATAATTCACCCCTCCACTTT; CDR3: CASSLAGGRSYNSPLHF
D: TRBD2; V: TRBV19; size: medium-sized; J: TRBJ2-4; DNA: TGTGCCAGTAGCACGGGACTAGCGGACCCCTTGCAAGGGAACATTCAGTACTTC; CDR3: CASSTGLADPLQGNIQYF
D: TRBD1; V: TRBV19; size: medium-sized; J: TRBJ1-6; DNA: TGTGCCAGTAATCCCGGGACAGGGGGATCACCCCTCCACTTT; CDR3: CASNPGTGGSPLHF
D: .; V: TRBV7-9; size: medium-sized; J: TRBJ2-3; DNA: TGTGCCAGCAGCCCCACGGGTAGGTGGGCAGATACGCAGTATTTT; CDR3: CASSPTGRWADTQYF
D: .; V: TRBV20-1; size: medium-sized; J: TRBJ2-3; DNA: TGCAGTGCTAGAGATCTGAGCGGGCCGACAGATACGCAGTATTTT; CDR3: CSARDLSGPTDTQYF
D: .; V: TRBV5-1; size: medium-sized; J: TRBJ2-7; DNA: TGCGCCAGCAGCGTGGGACTCCCGAGCTCCTACGAGCAGTACTTC; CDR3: CASSVGLPSSYEQYF
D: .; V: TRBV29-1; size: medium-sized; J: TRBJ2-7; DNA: TGCAGCGTTCGGGTACCGGACGCCTACGAGCAGTACTTC; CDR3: CSVRVPDAYEQYF
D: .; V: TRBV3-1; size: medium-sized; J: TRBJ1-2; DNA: TGTGCCAGCAGCCCCTCCTACAGGGATCGGGGCTACACCTTC; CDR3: CASSPSYRDRGYTF
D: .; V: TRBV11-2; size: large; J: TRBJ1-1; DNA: TGTGCCAGCAACTTTGGGGAGGCTGACACTGAAGCTTTCTTT; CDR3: CASNFGEADTEAFF
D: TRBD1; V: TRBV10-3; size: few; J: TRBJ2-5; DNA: TGTGCCATCAGTGTCCTTCCGGGAAGGGACAGGAACCAAGAGACCCAGTACTTC; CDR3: CAISVLPGRDRNQETQYF
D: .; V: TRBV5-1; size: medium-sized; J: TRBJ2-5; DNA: TGCGCCAGCAGGAGGGAAAACCAAGAGACCCAGTACTTC; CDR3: CASRRENQETQYF
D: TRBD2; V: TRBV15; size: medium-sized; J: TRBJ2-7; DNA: TGTGCCACCAGCAGAGCATCGGGGACTAGCGGGCTCTCCTACGAGCAGTACTTC; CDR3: CATSRASGTSGLSYEQYF
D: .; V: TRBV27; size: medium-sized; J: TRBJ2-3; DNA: TGTGCCAGCAGTCCTGACCACACAGATACGCAGTATTTT; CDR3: CASSPDHTDTQYF
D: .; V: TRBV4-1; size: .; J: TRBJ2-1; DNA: TGCGCCAGCAGCCAAGAGGGGAATGAGCAGTTCTTC; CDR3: CASSQEGNEQFF
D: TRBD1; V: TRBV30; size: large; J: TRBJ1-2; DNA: TGTGCCTGGAAACTTACAGGGGCGCTCTATGGCTACACCTTC; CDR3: CAWKLTGALYGYTF
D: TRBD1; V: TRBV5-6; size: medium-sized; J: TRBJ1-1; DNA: TGTGCCAGCAGCTTGGTCAGGGGGCAAGCTTTCTTT; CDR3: CASSLVRGQAFF
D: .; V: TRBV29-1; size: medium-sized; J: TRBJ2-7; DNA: TGCAGCGTTTCGGCCCTTAGGACAGCCACCTACGAGCAGTACTTC; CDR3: CSVSALRTATYEQYF